This T cell receptor (beta chain) derives from a study of long-term antiretroviral therapy in people with HIV. From germline, CDR1 is SGHVS and CDR2 FNYEAQ. Trimming took off 5 bases at V and 7 bases at J, with 17 bases between the two ends. This CDR3 contains 14 residues. Sequencing relied on immunoSEQ assay v3.0, run at survey level. Produced via immunoSEQ multiplex PCR; TCRdb's table is partial and in-frame only. The sample carries some 30,000 clones, about 90% recorded once. The sample was unsorted PBMCs, taken 1.1 years after starting antiretroviral therapy. This TCR was recovered from a man aged 18 to 35 with HIV. V and J are TRBV7-6 and TRBJ1-1; no clear D gene. The CDR3 nucleotides are TGTGCCAGCAGCCTACCCTCGTCGGATATTGAAGCTTTCTTT. It specifies CASSLPSSDIEAFF.